Sequencing of this TCR beta chain was carried out in a study of early T cells in non-severe SARS-CoV-2 infection. MiXCR, applied by TCRdb to the 5' RACE reads, yields one record per CDR3 protein. The repertoire holds about 69,000 distinct CDR3 sequences, with 9.5% as singletons. Trimming stripped 5 bases from V and 1 base from J, with 13 bases between. The CDR3 covers 15 residues. V and J are TRBV12-3 or TRBV12-4 and TRBJ2-3; D might be TRBD1 (5 bases). The source of this sequence is an adult who was a healthcare worker with PCR-confirmed SARS-CoV-2 infection or an uninfected control (not recorded which). Sequenced: whole blood. The CDR3 DNA follows: TGTGCCAGCAGTCCGACGGCCAGGGGCACAGATACGCAGTATTTT. This sequence encodes CASSPTARGTDTQYF.